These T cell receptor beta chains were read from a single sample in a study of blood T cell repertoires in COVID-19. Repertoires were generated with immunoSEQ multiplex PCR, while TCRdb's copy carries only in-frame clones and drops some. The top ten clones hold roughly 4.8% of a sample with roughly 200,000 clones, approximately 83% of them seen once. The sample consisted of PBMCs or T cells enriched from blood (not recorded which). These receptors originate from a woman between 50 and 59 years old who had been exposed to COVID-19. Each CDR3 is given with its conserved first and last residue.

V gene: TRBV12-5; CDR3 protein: CASGPGTGVSGANVLTF
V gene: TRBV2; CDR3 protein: CASGANQPQHF
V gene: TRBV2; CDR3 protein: CASSLLPQAGELFF
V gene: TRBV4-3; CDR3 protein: CASSRAGTGGAGYGYTF
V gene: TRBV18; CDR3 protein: CASSSTAIEETQYF
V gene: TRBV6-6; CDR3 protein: CASSYGEEGEQYF
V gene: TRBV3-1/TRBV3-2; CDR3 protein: CASSQSDRIGNTIYF
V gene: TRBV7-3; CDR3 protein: CASSLAAGATTEAFF
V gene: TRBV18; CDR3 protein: CASSPGTGIYNEQFF
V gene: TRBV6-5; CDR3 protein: CASSRTGTGGNTIYF
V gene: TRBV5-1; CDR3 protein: CASSLAQGTGELFF
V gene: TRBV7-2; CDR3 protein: CASRLPSGTEAFF
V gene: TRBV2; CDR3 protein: CASARGGAVYGYTF
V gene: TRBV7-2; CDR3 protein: CASSLEPGNYEQYF
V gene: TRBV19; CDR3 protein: CASSVVRGWGYTF
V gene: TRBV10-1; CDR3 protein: CASSESLQAGELFF
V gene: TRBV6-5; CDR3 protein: CASIKGLNTGELFF
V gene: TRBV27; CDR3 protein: CASSLEAGKGSSYEQYF
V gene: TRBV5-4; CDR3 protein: CASSLGGQGSYEQYF
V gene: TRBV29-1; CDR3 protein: CSVERRAEHGYTF
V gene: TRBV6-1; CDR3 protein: CASSEGGLAVSVQYF
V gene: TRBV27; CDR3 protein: CASSPLDRAEFYEQYF
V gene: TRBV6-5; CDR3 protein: CASSYVQGGEKLFF
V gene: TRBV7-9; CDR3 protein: CASSFTRTDNEQFF
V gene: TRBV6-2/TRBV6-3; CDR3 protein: CASSNPGNEQFF
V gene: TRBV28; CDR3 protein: CASRIIGGKIGELFF
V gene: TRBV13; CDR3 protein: CASSFGLAGQKYEQYF
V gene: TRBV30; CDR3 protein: CAWSVGGLDTQYF
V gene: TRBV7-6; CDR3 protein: CASSPTGGTMNTGELFF
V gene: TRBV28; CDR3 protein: CASRSRRGLETF
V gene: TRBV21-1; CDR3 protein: CASSKGRLAGARFSDTQYF
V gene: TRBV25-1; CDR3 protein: CASSQGPYGYTF
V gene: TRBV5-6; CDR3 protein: CASSTAVRGTNTEAFF
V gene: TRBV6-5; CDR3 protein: CASRASQGAGEKLFF
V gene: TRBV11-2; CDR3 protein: CASSQDGDTQYF
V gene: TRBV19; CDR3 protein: CASSIAQGPNEKLFF
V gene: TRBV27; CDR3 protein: CASSRDRGVREQYF
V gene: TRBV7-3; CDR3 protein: CASSSMTGTGGPTNEKLFF
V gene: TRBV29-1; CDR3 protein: CSADRHLDNEQFF
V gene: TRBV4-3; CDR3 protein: CASSQDGGFDEQYF
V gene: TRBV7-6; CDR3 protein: CASSLERGGTEAFF
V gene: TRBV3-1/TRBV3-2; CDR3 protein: CASSQTRGNTEAFF
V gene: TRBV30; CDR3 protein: CAWSPPVGVETQYF
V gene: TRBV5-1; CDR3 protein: CASSLASGEDTQYF
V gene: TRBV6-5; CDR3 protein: CASSPGGYSNQPQHF
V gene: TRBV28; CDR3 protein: CASSPGGNNEQFF
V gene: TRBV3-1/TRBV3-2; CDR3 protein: CASSQAGDTYNSPLHF
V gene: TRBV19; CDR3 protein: CASGLTSGGRGDTQYF
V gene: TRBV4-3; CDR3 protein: CASSQVAGGLQYF
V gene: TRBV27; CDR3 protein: CASSLETGGDYEQYF
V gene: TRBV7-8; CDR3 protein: CASSRGLAGAFTDTQYF
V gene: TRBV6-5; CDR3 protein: CASSSWTGEGYTF
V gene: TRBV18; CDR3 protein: CASSLPLAEAFF
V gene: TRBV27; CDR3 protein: CASSLWRDRVSHSPLHF
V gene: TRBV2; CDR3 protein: CASSVQGLDGYTF
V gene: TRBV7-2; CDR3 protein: CASTRDRVNEKLFF